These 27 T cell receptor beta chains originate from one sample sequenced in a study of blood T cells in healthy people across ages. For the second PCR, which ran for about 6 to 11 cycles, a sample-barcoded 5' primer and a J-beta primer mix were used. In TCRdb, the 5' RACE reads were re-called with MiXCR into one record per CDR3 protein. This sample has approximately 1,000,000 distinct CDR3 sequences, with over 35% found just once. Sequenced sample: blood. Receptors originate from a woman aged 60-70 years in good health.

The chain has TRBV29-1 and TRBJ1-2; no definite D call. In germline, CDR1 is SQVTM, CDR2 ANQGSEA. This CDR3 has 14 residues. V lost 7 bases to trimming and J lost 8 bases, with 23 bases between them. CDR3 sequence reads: CSAKYGPIAWGYTF. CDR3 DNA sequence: TGCAGCGCGAAATATGGACCGATTGCCTGGGGCTACACCTTC. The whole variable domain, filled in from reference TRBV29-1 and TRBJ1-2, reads SAVISQKPSRDICQRGTSLTIQCQVDSQVTMMFWYRQQPGQSLTLIATANQGSEATYESGFVIDKFPISRPNLTFSTLTVSNMSPEDSSIYLCSAKYGPIAWGYTFGSGTRLTVV.

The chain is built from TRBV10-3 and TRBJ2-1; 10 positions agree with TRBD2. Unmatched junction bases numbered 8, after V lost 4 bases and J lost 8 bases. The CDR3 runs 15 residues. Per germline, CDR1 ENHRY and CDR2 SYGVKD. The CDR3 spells CAISVGLAGVDEQFF. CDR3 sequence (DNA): TGTGCCATCAGTGTCGGTCTAGCGGGAGTGGATGAGCAGTTCTTC.

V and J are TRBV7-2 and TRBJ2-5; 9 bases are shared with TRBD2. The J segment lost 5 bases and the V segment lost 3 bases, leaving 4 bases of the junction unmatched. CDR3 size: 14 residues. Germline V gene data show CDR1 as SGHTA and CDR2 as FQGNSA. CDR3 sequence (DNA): TGTGCCAGCAGCTTTAGCGGGAGTGTGGAGACCCAGTACTTC. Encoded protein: CASSFSGSVETQYF.

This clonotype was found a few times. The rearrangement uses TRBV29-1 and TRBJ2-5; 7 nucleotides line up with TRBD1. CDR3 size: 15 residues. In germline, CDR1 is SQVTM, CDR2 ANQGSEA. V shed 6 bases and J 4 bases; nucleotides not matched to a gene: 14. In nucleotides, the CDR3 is TGCAGCGTGGCCATTCAGGGGGACCTAGGAGAGACCCAGTACTTC. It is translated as CSVAIQGDLGETQYF.

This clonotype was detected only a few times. CDR3 sequence (DNA): TGCAGTACTCGGACAGGACGGGCTCAGCCCCAGCATTTT. This gives the protein CSTRTGRAQPQHF. The rearrangement joins TRBV20-1 to TRBJ1-5; 7 nucleotides agree with TRBD1. The germline gives CDR1 DFQATT, CDR2 SNEGSKA (reference sequence). Trimming took 8 bases from V and 6 from J; bases not matched to a gene: 10. This CDR3 spans 13 amino acids.

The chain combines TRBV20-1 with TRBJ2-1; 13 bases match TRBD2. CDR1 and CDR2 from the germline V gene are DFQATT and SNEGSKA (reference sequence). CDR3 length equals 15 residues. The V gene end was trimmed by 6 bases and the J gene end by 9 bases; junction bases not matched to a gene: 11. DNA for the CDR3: TGCAGTGCCCGCAGCCCGACTAGCGGGAGGCCTGAGCAGTTCTTC. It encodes CSARSPTSGRPEQFF.

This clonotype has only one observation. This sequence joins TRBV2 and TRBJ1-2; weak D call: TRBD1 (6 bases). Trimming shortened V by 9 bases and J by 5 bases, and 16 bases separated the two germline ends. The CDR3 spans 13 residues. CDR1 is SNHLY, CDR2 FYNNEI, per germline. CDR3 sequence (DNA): TGTGCCAGGAGGAAGGGGGTCGAATATGGCTACACCTTC. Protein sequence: CARRKGVEYGYTF.

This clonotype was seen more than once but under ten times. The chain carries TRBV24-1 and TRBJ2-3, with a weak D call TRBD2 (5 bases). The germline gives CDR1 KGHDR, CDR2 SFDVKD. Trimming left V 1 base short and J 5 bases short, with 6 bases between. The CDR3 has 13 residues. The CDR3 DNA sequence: TGTGCCACCAGTGATTTTGGAGGAGATACGCAGTATTTT. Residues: CATSDFGGDTQYF.

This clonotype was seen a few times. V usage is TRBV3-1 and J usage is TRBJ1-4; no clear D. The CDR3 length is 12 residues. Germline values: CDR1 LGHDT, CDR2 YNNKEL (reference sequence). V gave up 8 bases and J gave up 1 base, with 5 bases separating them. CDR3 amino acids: CASVGTNEKLFF. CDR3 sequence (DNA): TGTGCCAGCGTTGGAACTAATGAAAAACTGTTTTTT.

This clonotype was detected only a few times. Here the CDR3 DNA reads TGTGCCAGCAGTTTAGAGCCAAAGACGACAGATACGCAGTATTTT. As protein: CASSLEPKTTDTQYF. V and J are TRBV12-3 or TRBV12-4 and TRBJ2-3; no definite D call. The CDR3 length is 15 residues. The V end lost 1 base, the J end lost 3 bases, and 11 bases lay between the germline ends.

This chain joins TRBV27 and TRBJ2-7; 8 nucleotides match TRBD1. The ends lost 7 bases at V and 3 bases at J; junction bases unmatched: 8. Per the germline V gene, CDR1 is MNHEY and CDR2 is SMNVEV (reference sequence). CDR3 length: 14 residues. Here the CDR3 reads CASTSRDRSYEQYF. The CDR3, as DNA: TGTGCCAGCACCAGCCGGGACAGGAGCTACGAGCAGTACTTC.

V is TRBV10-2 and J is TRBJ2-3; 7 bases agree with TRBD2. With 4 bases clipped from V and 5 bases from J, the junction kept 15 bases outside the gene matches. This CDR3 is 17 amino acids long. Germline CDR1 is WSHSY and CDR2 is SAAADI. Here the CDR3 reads CASSGELRGGPIDTQYF. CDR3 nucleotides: TGCGCCAGCAGTGGGGAACTAAGGGGAGGGCCGATAGATACGCAGTATTTT.

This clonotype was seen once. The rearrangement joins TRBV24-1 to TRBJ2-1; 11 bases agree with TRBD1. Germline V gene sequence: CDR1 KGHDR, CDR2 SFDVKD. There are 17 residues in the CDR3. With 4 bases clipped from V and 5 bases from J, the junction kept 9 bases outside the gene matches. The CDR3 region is CATSEYSGQGADNEQFF. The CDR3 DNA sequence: TGTGCCACCAGTGAATATTCCGGACAGGGGGCAGACAATGAGCAGTTCTTC.

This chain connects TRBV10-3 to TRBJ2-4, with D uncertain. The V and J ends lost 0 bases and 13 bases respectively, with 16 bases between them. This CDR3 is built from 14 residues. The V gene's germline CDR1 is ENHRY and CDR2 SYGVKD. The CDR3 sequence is CAISESTQNYGQYF. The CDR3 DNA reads TGTGCCATCAGTGAGTCGACACAGAACTACGGGCAGTACTTC.

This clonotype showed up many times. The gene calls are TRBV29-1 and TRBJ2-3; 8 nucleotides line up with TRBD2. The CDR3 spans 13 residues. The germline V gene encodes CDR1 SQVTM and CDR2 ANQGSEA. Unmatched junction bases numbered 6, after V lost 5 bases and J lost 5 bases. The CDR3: CSVTSGRGDTQYF. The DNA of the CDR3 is TGCAGCGTTACGAGCGGGAGAGGAGATACGCAGTATTTT.

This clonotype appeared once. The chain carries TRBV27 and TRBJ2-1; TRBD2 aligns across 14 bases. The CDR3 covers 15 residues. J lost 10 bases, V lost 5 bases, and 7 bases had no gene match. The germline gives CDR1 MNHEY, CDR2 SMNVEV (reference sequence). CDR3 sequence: CASSIRTSGGTEQFF. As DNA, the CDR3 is TGTGCCAGCAGTATCAGGACTAGCGGGGGGACGGAGCAGTTCTTC.

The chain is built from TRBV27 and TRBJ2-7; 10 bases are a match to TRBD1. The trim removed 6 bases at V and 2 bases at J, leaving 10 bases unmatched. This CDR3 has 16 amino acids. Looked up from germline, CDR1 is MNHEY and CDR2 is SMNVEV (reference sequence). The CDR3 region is CASSEVKGQGPYEQYF. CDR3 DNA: TGTGCCAGCAGCGAAGTAAAGGGACAGGGGCCCTACGAGCAGTACTTC.

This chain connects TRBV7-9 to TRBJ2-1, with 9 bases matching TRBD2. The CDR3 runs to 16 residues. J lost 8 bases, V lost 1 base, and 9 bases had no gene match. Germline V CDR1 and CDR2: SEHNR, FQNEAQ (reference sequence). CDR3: CASSLVPSGIIYEQFF. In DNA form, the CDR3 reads TGTGCCAGCAGCTTAGTTCCTAGCGGGATTATCTATGAGCAGTTCTTC.

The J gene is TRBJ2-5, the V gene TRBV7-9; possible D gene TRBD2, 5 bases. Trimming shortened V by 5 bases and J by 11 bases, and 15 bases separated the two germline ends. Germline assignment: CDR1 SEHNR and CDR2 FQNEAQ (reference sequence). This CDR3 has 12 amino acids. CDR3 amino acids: CASSPLGVEQYF. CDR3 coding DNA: TGTGCCAGCAGCCCCCTGGGAGTGGAGCAGTACTTC.

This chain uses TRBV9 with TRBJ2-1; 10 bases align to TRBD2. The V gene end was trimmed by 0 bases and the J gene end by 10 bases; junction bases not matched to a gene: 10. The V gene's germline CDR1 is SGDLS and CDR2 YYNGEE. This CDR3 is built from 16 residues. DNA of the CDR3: TGTGCCAGCAGCGTAGGGGGGGGGTTGACTAGCGGGGAGCAGTTCTTC. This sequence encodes CASSVGGGLTSGEQFF.

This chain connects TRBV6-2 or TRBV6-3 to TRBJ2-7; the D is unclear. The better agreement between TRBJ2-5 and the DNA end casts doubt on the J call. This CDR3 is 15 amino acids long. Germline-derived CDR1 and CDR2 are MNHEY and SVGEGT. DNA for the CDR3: TGTGCCAGCAGTTGGGGAAGTCGGATTGAAGAGACCCAGTACTTC. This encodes CASSWGSRIEETQYF.

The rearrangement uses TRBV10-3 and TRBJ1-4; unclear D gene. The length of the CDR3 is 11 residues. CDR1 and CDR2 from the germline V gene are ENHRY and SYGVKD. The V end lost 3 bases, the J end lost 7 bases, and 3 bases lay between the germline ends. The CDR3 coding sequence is TGTGCCATCAGTGACGGTGAAAAACTGTTTTTT. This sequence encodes CAISDGEKLFF.

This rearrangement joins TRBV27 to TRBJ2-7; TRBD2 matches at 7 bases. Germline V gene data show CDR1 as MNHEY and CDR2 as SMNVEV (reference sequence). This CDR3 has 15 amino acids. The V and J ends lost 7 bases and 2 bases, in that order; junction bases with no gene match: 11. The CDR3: CASKSGEGTPYEQYF. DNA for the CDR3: TGTGCCAGCAAGTCGGGGGAGGGGACTCCCTACGAGCAGTACTTC.

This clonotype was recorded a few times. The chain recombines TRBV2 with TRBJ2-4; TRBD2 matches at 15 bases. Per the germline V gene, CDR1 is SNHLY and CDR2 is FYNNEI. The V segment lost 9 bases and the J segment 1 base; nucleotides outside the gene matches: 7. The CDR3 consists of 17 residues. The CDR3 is CARAGTSGRFAKNIQYF. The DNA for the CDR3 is TGTGCCAGAGCCGGGACTAGCGGGAGGTTTGCCAAAAACATTCAGTACTTC.

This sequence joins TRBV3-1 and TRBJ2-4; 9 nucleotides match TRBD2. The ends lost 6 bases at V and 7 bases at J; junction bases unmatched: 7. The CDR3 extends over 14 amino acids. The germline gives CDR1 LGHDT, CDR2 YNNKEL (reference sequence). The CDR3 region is CASRASSGNNIQYF. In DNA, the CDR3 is TGTGCCAGCAGGGCCTCTAGCGGGAATAACATTCAGTACTTC.

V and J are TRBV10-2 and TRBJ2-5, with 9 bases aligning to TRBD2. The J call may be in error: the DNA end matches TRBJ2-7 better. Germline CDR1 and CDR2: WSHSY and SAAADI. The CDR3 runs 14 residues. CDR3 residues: CASSELAGENEQYF. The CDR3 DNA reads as TGCGCCAGCAGTGAATTAGCGGGAGAGAACGAGCAGTACTTC.

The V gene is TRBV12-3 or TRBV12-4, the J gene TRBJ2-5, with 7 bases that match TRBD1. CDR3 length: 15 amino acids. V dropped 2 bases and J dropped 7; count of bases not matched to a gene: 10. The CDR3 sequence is CASSLRTGSQGTQYF. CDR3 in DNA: TGTGCCAGCAGTTTACGGACAGGCTCTCAGGGGACCCAGTACTTC.